The rows below give T cell receptor beta chains drawn from one sample of a study of brain metastases from non-small cell lung cancer. Clones were read by immunoSEQ multiplex PCR, and TCRdb kept only the in-frame ones, dropping some. Here the sample spans some 800 clones, approximately 90% being singletons. The sequencing input was tissue from a brain metastasis. These receptors all come from a donor aged 40 or older with non-small cell lung cancer. CDR3s include the opening cysteine and the closing phenylalanine or tryptophan. The D gene is left open where the match is weak.

14,.,TRBJ1-2,TRBV20-1,TGCAGTGCTAGTAGTGGGGGCTCGGGCTATGGCTACACCTTC,CSASSGGSGYGYTF
11,.,TRBJ2-3,TRBV2,TGTGCCAGCAGCGCCACAGCTCCGCAGTATTTT,CASSATAPQYF
16,.,TRBJ2-2,TRBV4-3,TGCGCCAGCAGCCAAGAAGGGTATGGGAACACCGGGGAGCTGTTTTTT,CASSQEGYGNTGELFF
16,TRBD2,TRBJ2-3,TRBV4-2,TGTGCCAGCAGCCAAGAGGCGGGGGGCCGCACAGATACGCAGTATTTT,CASSQEAGGRTDTQYF
13,.,TRBJ2-4,TRBV3-1/TRBV3-2,TGTGCCAGCAGCCACCCCCGCGGGGACATTCAGTACTTC,CASSHPRGDIQYF
14,TRBD2,TRBJ2-5,TRBV12-5,TGTGCTAGTCGGGCTAGCGGAGTACAAGAGACCCAGTACTTC,CASRASGVQETQYF
16,TRBD2,TRBJ2-1,TRBV7-9,TGTGCCAGCAGGCCCGGGACTAGCGGGGGGGCCGGTGAGCAGTTCTTC,CASRPGTSGGAGEQFF
15,.,TRBJ2-2,TRBV7-9,TGTGCCAGCAGCACCTTGACGGGGAACACCGGGGAGCTGTTTTTT,CASSTLTGNTGELFF
15,.,TRBJ2-5,TRBV7-9,TGTGCCAGCAGCTTAAAAACAGGGAGCTGGGAGACCCAGTACTTC,CASSLKTGSWETQYF
18,.,TRBJ1-1,TRBV27,TGTGCCAGCAGTTTACGCGTAACCTTTAAGAACATGAACACTGAAGCTTTCTTT,CASSLRVTFKNMNTEAFF
14,.,TRBJ1-1,TRBV7-2,TGTGCCAGCAGCCCCCTGGGGCTGGACACTGAAGCTTTCTTT,CASSPLGLDTEAFF
19,TRBD1,TRBJ2-4,TRBV19,TGTGCCAGTAGTATCGAGTACGGGACAGGGGCCCTAGCCAAAAACATTCAGTACTTC,CASSIEYGTGALAKNIQYF
15,.,TRBJ2-1,TRBV25-1,TGTGCCAGCAGTGAATGGGGGGGGGCCTTCAATGAGCAGTTCTTC,CASSEWGGAFNEQFF
13,.,TRBJ1-1,TRBV7-9,TGTGCCAGCAGCCTCGGGGTTGACACTGAAGCTTTCTTT,CASSLGVDTEAFF
12,.,TRBJ2-7,TRBV11-3,TGTGCCAGCAGCACGGGGGGCGACGAGCAGTACTTC,CASSTGGDEQYF
16,.,TRBJ2-3,TRBV7-8,TGTGCCAGCAGCTTAGTGTTTCGGGGGCTCACAGATACGCAGTATTTT,CASSLVFRGLTDTQYF